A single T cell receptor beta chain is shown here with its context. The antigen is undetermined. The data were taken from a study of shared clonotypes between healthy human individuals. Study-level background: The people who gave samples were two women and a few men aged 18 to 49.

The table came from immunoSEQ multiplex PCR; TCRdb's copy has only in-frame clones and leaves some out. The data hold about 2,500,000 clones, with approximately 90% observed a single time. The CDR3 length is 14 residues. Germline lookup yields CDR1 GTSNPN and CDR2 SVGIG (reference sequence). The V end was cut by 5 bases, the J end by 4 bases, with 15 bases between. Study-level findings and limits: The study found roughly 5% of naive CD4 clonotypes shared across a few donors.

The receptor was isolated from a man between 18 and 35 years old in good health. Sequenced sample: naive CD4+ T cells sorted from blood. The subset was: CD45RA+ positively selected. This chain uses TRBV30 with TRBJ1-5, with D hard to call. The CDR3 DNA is TGTGCCTGGGGTTATGTAGGACGAAATCAGCCCCAGCATTTT. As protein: CAWGYVGRNQPQHF.